This T cell receptor (beta chain) was obtained from a study of human T cells and chemical hapten exposure (dated by TCRdb to the early 2020s). Regarding the complete study: For sensitization, 2% DPC in acetone was applied to a roughly 2 cm by roughly 2 cm area of upper inner arm skin. Weekly therapeutic DPC doses were additionally applied to the scalp of patients throughout the roughly 25-week study period. Patch testing on the upper back used Finn chambers containing 0.01% DPC, with scoring done after 6 days according to International Contact Dermatitis Research Group standards. Alopecia areata with under or over 50% scalp involvement, alopecia totalis and alopecia universalis were represented in the patient cohort, which was mostly female. Libraries were pooled for sequencing, and variation in per-sample TCR yields was attributed mainly to small differences in library volumes within the pool. The study tracked peripheral blood TCR repertoire changes in vivo during primary and secondary sensitization to the hapten diphenylcyclopropenone (DPC) in alopecia patients. Blood samples were taken from patients before sensitization (week 0) and then at 2, 6 and about 24 weeks after DPC sensitization. For TCR sequencing, blood came from 25 to 30 alopecia patients at anywhere from one to four time points (pre-sensitization, 2, 6 and 24 weeks). The paper's findings and limits, for the study overall: Significantly more large CDR3 similarity clusters were formed by expanded TCRs than by pre-sensitization or healthy control sets, consistent with antigen-driven responses. Because all patients had alopecia, a presumed autoimmune disease, the immune response of the patients might differ from that of healthy individuals. A positive correlation was found between the number of PT1 expanded TCRs and patch test score, with significance reached at thresholds 8, 16 and 32 but not 4. No change with DPC sensitization was found in the number of TCRs above 1 in 1000 frequency, and no evidence of global repertoire structure alterations was found. After repeated subsampling, the strength of the expansion versus patch-test correlation and the threshold at which it became significant changed.

What this sample's time point label stands for: patch test 1, 2 weeks after DPC sensitization. In light of the paper, this sample's treatment or condition label describes: therapeutic diphenylcyclopropenone sensitization with weekly scalp DPC. At every patch-test visit, the blood draw took place before the patch test was put on. Patients were eligible if aged 18 to 70, diagnosed with alopecia and judged suitable for DPC therapy, and pregnant patients were excluded. Total RNA was isolated from unfractionated whole blood collected in Tempus Blood RNA tubes. The CDR3 spans 15 residues, from the cysteine through the phenylalanine. Only the CDR3 part of the read is kept: 45 bases, read in frame from the first base. V gives up 3 bases and J gives up 14 bases, and the segment between their germline ends measures 20 bases. The germline V gene yields SNHLY for CDR1 and FYNNEI for CDR2. Receptor amplification or capture employed RACE. Sequencing instrument: NextSeq 500. During library preparation, unique molecular identifiers were attached to individual cDNA molecules so that TCRs could be counted in a quantitative, reproducible way. Both TCR alpha and TCR beta chains were sequenced from each blood RNA sample. The source study handled its data this way. The median number of TCRs per sample was 95,638, ranging from roughly 23,224 to 690,600. The Decombinator software suite was used to annotate the V, J and CDR3 of the TCR reads. For the PS versus PT1 abundance plots, all samples were subsampled to the same number of TCRs (28,000). TCRs were defined as expanded if absent before sensitization and observed at least eight times at the 2-week time point. The public reads were quality trimmed at Q25 with fastp and then assembled into clones with MiXCR by TCRdb, keeping productive beta chains. Rows are combined by CDR3 protein, so each entry shows the most common genes and DNA. The V and J calls come from TCRdb's annotation, not from the publication. This sample has about 340,000 distinct CDR3 sequences in its table, and roughly 6.9% of those were observed once. Together, the top ten hold approximately 8.9% of the sample.

This clonotype was counted only a few times. Its antigen is not yet known. No much larger clonotype is one base removed from it; base qualities were not supplied. The sequence came from a woman younger than 35 with alopecia areata. Some clones in this sample may be carry-over from other donors' samples. The chain is assembled from TRBV2 and TRBJ1-6; a tentative D match to TRBD1 spans 5 bases. Sequences were derived from whole blood, sampled in connection with sensitization to the hapten diphenylcyclopropenone (DPC). Here is the DNA: TGTGCCAGCAGTGACTGGGTTTTGGGGGGTCCATCCCTCCACTTT. Its protein is CASSDWVLGGPSLHF. The full variable domain, with segments outside the CDR3 supplied by the reference TRBV2 and TRBJ1-6 proteins, appears as EPEVTQTPSHQVTQMGQEVILRCVPISNHLYFYWYRQILGQKVEFLVSFYNNEISEKSEIFDDQFSVERPDGSNFTLKIRSTKLEDSAMYFCASSDWVLGGPSLHFGNGTRLTVT.